Each of the 16 T cell receptor beta chains below was sequenced from the same sample in a study of T cells in Graves' hyperthyroidism and ophthalmopathy. The TCR beta CDR3 regions underwent amplification using RNA transcripts as the source. Using the HTBI primer set, a first-round RT-PCR was run on the TCR CDR3. Via MiXCR, TCRdb re-called the multiplex PCR reads, giving one row per CDR3 protein. This sample has hundreds of thousands of distinct CDR3 sequences; more than 15% occur once, and the top ten carry around 3.3%. Sequencing used blood. These receptors were taken from a woman in her forties with Graves' ophthalmopathy.

The chain recombines TRBV18 with TRBJ1-3; D uncertain. This CDR3 has 16 amino acids. Trimming shortened V by 0 bases and J by 0 bases, and 9 bases separated the two germline ends. The germline V gene encodes CDR1 KGHSH and CDR2 LQKENI. CDR3 sequence: CASSPPFWVSGNTIYF. The DNA for the CDR3 is TGTGCCAGCTCACCACCCTTTTGGGTCTCTGGAAACACCATATATTTT.

This clonotype turned up a few times. V gene TRBV9 combines with J gene TRBJ1-2; D gene ambiguous. The CDR3 loop spans 17 amino acids. V was pared by 0 bases and J by 0 bases, with 15 bases between. Germline CDR1 SGDLS, CDR2 YYNGEE. CDR3 residues: CASSVESVAAPNYGYTF. The CDR3 DNA follows: TGTGCCAGCAGCGTAGAGTCAGTGGCAGCCCCTAACTATGGCTACACCTTC.

This clonotype was seen at least ten times. The genes are TRBV2 and TRBJ1-1; D uncertain. CDR3 size: 11 residues. From germline, CDR1 is SNHLY and CDR2 FYNNEI. V gave up 2 bases and J gave up 11 bases, with 9 bases separating them. The CDR3 nucleotides are TGTGCCAGCAGTGAATGGGAGTGGGCTTTCTTT. It translates to CASSEWEWAFF.

This clonotype was counted ten times or more. The chain combines TRBV6-1 with TRBJ2-1, with TRBD1 matching over 10 bases. Trimming removed 4 bases from V and 9 bases from J; junction bases left unmatched: 9. The germline CDR1 and CDR2 sequences are MNHNS and SASEGT. CDR3 length: 15 residues. CDR3: CASSGRGTGAVEQFF. Written as DNA, the CDR3 is TGTGCCAGCAGTGGGCGGGGGACAGGGGCGGTTGAGCAGTTCTTC.

This clonotype appeared a few times. The chain couples TRBV5-1 to TRBJ2-5; D is undetermined. The CDR3 sequence is 14 residues long. V was shortened by 6 bases and J by 5 bases, with 17 bases between the two germline ends. Germline CDR1 reads SGHRS; CDR2 reads YFSETQ. The CDR3: CASTPGVTAETQYF. CDR3 nucleotides: TGCGCCAGCACCCCTGGAGTAACGGCCGAGACCCAGTACTTC.

In this sample, this clonotype turned up many times. The chain joins TRBV12-3 or TRBV12-4 to TRBJ2-3, with 11 positions matching TRBD2. This CDR3 spans 15 amino acids. V lost 7 bases to trimming and J lost 2 bases; unmatched junction nucleotides: 5. The CDR3 reads CASNLSGGATDTQYF. The CDR3 DNA sequence: TGTGCCAGCAACCTTAGCGGGGGGGCCACAGATACGCAGTATTTT.

The rearrangement uses TRBV3-1 and TRBJ2-5; 7 bases match TRBD1. The CDR3 loop spans 15 amino acids. The germline V gene has CDR1 LGHDT and CDR2 YNNKEL (reference sequence). J gave up 1 base and V 4 bases, and 6 bases lay outside the gene matches. The CDR3 protein is CASSLGQIVQETQYF. CDR3 DNA: TGTGCCAGCAGCCTGGGACAGATAGTCCAAGAGACCCAGTACTTC.

As for this clonotype: A much larger clone sits a single nucleotide away, making a read error possible. This sequence joins TRBV10-3 and TRBJ1-5; D not certain. Germline assignment: CDR1 ENHRY and CDR2 SYGVKD. V was shortened by 3 bases and J by 6 bases, with 3 bases between the two germline ends. This CDR3 is 11 amino acids long. This chain's CDR3 is CAISDGQPQHF. The CDR3 DNA follows: TGTGCCATCAGTGATGGTCAGCCCCAGCATTTT.

The chain carries TRBV5-5 and TRBJ1-5; D is unresolved. V was shortened by 0 bases and J by 6 bases, with 10 bases between the two germline ends. This CDR3 has 14 residues. Per the germline V gene, CDR1 is SGHKS and CDR2 is YYEKEE (reference sequence). This chain's CDR3 is CASSLGTALQPQHF. The DNA for the CDR3 is TGTGCCAGCAGCTTGGGGACGGCGCTTCAGCCCCAGCATTTT.

This clonotype was recorded at least ten times. This sequence joins TRBV2 and TRBJ1-1, with D unresolved. Germline V lookup: CDR1 SNHLY, CDR2 FYNNEI. The CDR3 extends over 15 amino acids. The V and J ends lost 0 bases and 7 bases respectively, with 15 bases between them. DNA of the CDR3: TGTGCCAGCAGTGAAGCGCTTATTGGGGAAATTGAAGCTTTCTTT. It yields the protein CASSEALIGEIEAFF.

In this sample, this clonotype turned up a few times. This chain joins TRBV18 and TRBJ1-2; D is ambiguous. The germline gives CDR1 KGHSH, CDR2 LQKENI. Trimming stripped 3 bases from V and 2 bases from J, with 13 bases between. The CDR3 is 15 amino acids. CDR3 sequence (DNA): TGTGCCAGCTCACCGGACGGGAACACCAACTATGGCTACACCTTC. Translation: CASSPDGNTNYGYTF.

At least ten counts were recorded for this clonotype. The chain joins TRBV28 to TRBJ2-1, with 12 bases fitting TRBD2. The V gene end was trimmed by 4 bases and the J gene end by 3 bases; junction bases not matched to a gene: 7. Looked up from germline, CDR1 is MDHEN and CDR2 is SYDVKM. The CDR3 totals 17 residues. Here the CDR3 DNA reads TGTGCCAGCAGTTACCTGACTAGCGGGAGTTTCTACAATGAGCAGTTCTTC. It encodes CASSYLTSGSFYNEQFF.

This clonotype was seen more than once but under ten times. The chain links TRBV19 to TRBJ2-1, with TRBD1 matching over 11 bases. Germline V gives CDR1 LNHDA, CDR2 SQIVND (reference sequence). This CDR3 has 17 residues. With 5 bases clipped from V and 5 bases from J, the junction kept 11 bases outside the gene matches. The CDR3 region has the DNA TGTGCCAGTAGTTCAACCTCCGGGACAGGGGGTAACAATGAGCAGTTCTTC. This encodes CASSSTSGTGGNNEQFF.

This clonotype was observed many times. The V and J genes are TRBV30 and TRBJ1-4, with 7 positions matching TRBD1. The CDR3 is 14 amino acids. V lost 1 base and J lost 6; bases outside the gene matches: 5. The germline V gene has CDR1 GTSNPN and CDR2 SVGIG (reference sequence). The CDR3 region has the DNA TGTGCCTGGAGTGAGACAGGGAGACATGAAAAACTGTTTTTT. Translation: CAWSETGRHEKLFF. Full variable domain (missing parts from reference TRBV30 and TRBJ1-4): SQTIHQWPATLVQPVGSPLSLECTVEGTSNPNLYWYRQAAGRGLQLLFYSVGIGQISSEVPQNLSASRPQDRQFILSSKKLLLSDSGFYLCAWSETGRHEKLFFGSGTQLSVL.

This clonotype came up a few times. Written as DNA, the CDR3 is TGTGCCAGCAGTCCCCTTGGATTGGGCACAGATACGCAGTATTTT. Protein product: CASSPLGLGTDTQYF. The chain employs TRBV6-1 and TRBJ2-3, with D uncertain. Germline lookup yields CDR1 MNHNS and CDR2 SASEGT. CDR3 length: 15 amino acids. V was shortened by 5 bases and J by 1 base, with 13 bases between the two germline ends.

This clonotype was counted ten times or more. This rearrangement joins TRBV2 to TRBJ1-4, with 7 nucleotides matching TRBD1. The CDR3 spans 15 residues. V trimming: 6 bases; J trimming: 3 bases; junction bases outside the gene matches: 7. CDR1 SNHLY and CDR2 FYNNEI come from the germline V gene. This CDR3 is CASSIQGQANEKLFF. The CDR3 region has the DNA TGTGCCAGCAGCATACAGGGGCAAGCTAATGAAAAACTGTTTTTT.